This T cell receptor (beta chain) derives from a study of blood T cell repertoires in COVID-19. Study-level background: Acute-phase and convalescent COVID-19 samples originated in the United States, Italy and Spain.

Repertoires were generated with immunoSEQ multiplex PCR, while TCRdb's copy carries only in-frame clones and drops some. Seen here are more than 300,000 clones, about nine tenths observed once, and the top ten hold more than 5.5%. Seattle's cohort entered during active infection and was followed longitudinally. Germline V lookup: CDR1 SGHDT, CDR2 YYEEEE. The CDR3 contains 15 residues. Trimming took 1 base from V and 5 from J, leaving 16 bases between them. The source material was peripheral blood. The chain couples TRBV5-6 to TRBJ2-7; D is possibly TRBD2 (5 bases). The receptor comes from a woman in her 70s with COVID-19, enrolled during active disease. In DNA, the CDR3 is TGTGCCAGCAGCTTGAGTTCCCTAGCATTGGACGAGCAGTACTTC. This gives the protein CASSLSSLALDEQYF.